This T cell receptor (beta chain) is from a study of blood T cell repertoires in COVID-19. At the level of the study: The samples span acute and convalescent COVID-19 from the United States, Italy and Spain.

CDR1 and CDR2 (germline): MDHEN, SYDVKM. The CDR3 extends over 14 amino acids. V dropped 7 bases and J dropped 4; count of bases not matched to a gene: 6. Measured with immunoSEQ multiplex PCR; TCRdb has only the in-frame clones, and not every one. The sample holds approximately 180,000 clones, approximately 85% seen once. The sequence was obtained from a man aged 55 to 70 with acute or convalescent COVID-19. The chain carries TRBV28 and TRBJ1-5; 8 positions match TRBD1. Sequenced material: peripheral blood. The CDR3 DNA is TGTGCCAGCAAACAGGGGGGGGAGAATCAGCCCCAGCATTTT. It yields the protein CASKQGGENQPQHF.